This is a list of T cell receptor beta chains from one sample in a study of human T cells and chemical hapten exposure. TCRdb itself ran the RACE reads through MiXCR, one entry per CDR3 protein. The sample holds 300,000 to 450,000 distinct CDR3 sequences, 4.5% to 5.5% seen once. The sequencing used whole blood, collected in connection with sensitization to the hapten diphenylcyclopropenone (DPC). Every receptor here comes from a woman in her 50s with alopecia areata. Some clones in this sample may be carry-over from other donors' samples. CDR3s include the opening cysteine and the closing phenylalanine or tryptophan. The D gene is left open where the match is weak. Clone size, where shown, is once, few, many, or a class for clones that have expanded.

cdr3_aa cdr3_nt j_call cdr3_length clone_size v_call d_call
CASSYSPAASSYNEQFF TGTGCCAGCAGTTACTCCCCCGCGGCCAGCTCCTACAATGAGCAGTTCTTC TRBJ2-1 17 - TRBV6-2/TRBV6-3 -
CASSLMNRETQYF TGTGCCAGCAGCTTGATGAATCGGGAGACCCAGTACTTC TRBJ2-5 13 many TRBV5-5 -
CASSLREVGAAEQFF TGTGCCAGCAGCCTCCGAGAGGTGGGGGCAGCCGAGCAGTTCTTC TRBJ2-1 15 - TRBV9 -
CASNRGEVNEQFF TGTGCCAGCAATAGAGGGGAGGTGAATGAGCAGTTCTTC TRBJ2-1 13 - TRBV2 -
CASSPPVGEQYF TGTGCCAGCAGTCCCCCCGTTGGCGAGCAGTACTTC TRBJ2-7 12 many TRBV28 -
CASSFIGDYGYTF TGTGCCAGCAGTTTCATTGGAGACTATGGCTACACCTTC TRBJ1-2 13 few TRBV27 -
CASSLPDVSWDEKLFF TGTGCCAGCTCGCTCCCGGACGTCTCTTGGGATGAAAAACTGTTTTTT TRBJ1-4 16 - TRBV18 -
CASSYTVGEQYF TGTGCCAGCAGCTACACCGTGGGGGAGCAGTACTTC TRBJ2-7 12 many TRBV11-2 -
CSARGERPNEKLFF TGCAGTGCTAGAGGGGAGCGACCTAATGAAAAACTGTTTTTT TRBJ1-4 14 few TRBV20-1 -
CASTVRGSETQYF TGTGCCAGCACCGTCCGGGGGTCGGAGACCCAGTACTTC TRBJ2-5 13 few TRBV7-2 -
CSIRLSGANVLTF TGCAGCATCCGGCTCTCTGGGGCCAACGTCCTGACTTTC TRBJ2-6 13 many TRBV29-1 -
CATQKANGGPGDTQYF TGTGCCACCCAAAAAGCAAACGGGGGGCCAGGAGATACGCAGTATTTT TRBJ2-3 16 many TRBV7-8 -
CASSFKPIGANVLTF TGTGCCAGCAGTTTTAAACCGATAGGGGCCAACGTCCTGACTTTC TRBJ2-6 15 many TRBV12-3/TRBV12-4 -
CASSQERGSGRRTEAFF TGTGCCAGCAGCCAAGAAAGGGGTTCGGGGCGGAGGACTGAAGCTTTCTTT TRBJ1-1 17 - TRBV3-1 -
CASSSPSMGQGQVNTEAFF TGTGCCAGCAGCTCGCCCTCTATGGGACAGGGGCAGGTGAACACTGAAGCTTTCTTT TRBJ1-1 19 few TRBV13 TRBD1
CASSPGATSGNTIYF TGCGCCAGCAGCCCAGGGGCGACTTCTGGAAACACCATATATTTT TRBJ1-3 15 - TRBV5-1 -
CASSQTTSGQSYTDTQYF TGTGCCAGCAGCCAAACTACGTCCGGGCAGTCCTACACAGATACGCAGTATTTT TRBJ2-3 18 - TRBV3-1 -
CASSEEGIGNQPQHF TGTGCCAGCAGTGAAGAAGGGATCGGCAATCAGCCCCAGCATTTT TRBJ1-5 15 few TRBV2 -
CATSRSSGRSNTEAFF TGTGCCACCAGCAGATCCAGCGGACGGTCGAACACTGAAGCTTTCTTT TRBJ1-1 16 many TRBV15 -
CASSQIRTSNEKLFF TGCGCCAGCAGCCAAATCCGGACGTCCAATGAAAAACTGTTTTTT TRBJ1-4 15 many TRBV4-1 -
CASKGARGTDTQYF TGTGCCAGCAAGGGGGCCCGGGGGACAGATACGCAGTATTTT TRBJ2-3 14 many TRBV9 -
CSVSGEGSYGYTF TGCAGCGTCTCCGGGGAGGGATCCTATGGCTACACCTTC TRBJ1-2 13 few TRBV29-1 -
CAWSSTGNTEAFF TGTGCCTGGAGTTCCACGGGGAACACTGAAGCTTTCTTT TRBJ1-1 13 - TRBV30 -
CASSQGQGVGYTF TGTGCCAGCAGCCAAGGACAGGGCGTCGGCTACACCTTC TRBJ1-2 13 many TRBV3-1 TRBD1
CASSALTSGTTDTQYF TGTGCCAGCAGTGCCCTGACTAGCGGAACTACAGATACGCAGTATTTT TRBJ2-3 16 many TRBV6-1 TRBD2
CNRARPQHF TGCAACAGGGCCCGGCCCCAGCATTTT TRBJ1-5 9 many TRBV29-1 -
CASSTDGSSYNEQFF TGTGCCAGCAGTACAGACGGGAGCTCCTACAATGAGCAGTTCTTC TRBJ2-1 15 many TRBV6-1 -
CASSLDGLAGNTGELFF TGTGCCAGCAGCTTAGATGGACTAGCGGGAAACACCGGGGAGCTGTTTTTT TRBJ2-2 17 - TRBV11-2 TRBD2
CASSWTGGADTQYF TGTGCCAGCAGCTGGACAGGGGGCGCAGATACGCAGTATTTT TRBJ2-3 14 - TRBV11-2 TRBD1
CASSYSPTSQETQYF TGTGCCAGCAGCTATTCGCCGACTAGTCAAGAGACCCAGTACTTC TRBJ2-5 15 many TRBV6-2/TRBV6-3 -
CAWSPGTGRKGEQYF TGTGCCTGGAGCCCCGGGACAGGGAGGAAGGGGGAGCAGTACTTC TRBJ2-7 15 many TRBV30 TRBD1
CSVDRSSYGYTF TGCAGCGTTGACAGAAGTAGCTATGGCTACACCTTC TRBJ1-2 12 few TRBV29-1 -